This T cell receptor beta chain derives from a study of T cells in Graves' hyperthyroidism and ophthalmopathy. TCR beta CDR3 regions were amplified from RNA transcripts. In the first-round RT-PCR of the TCR CDR3, the HTBI primer set was used. TCRdb analysed the multiplex PCR reads with MiXCR anew, one entry per CDR3 protein. The sample yields about 350,000 distinct CDR3 sequences, roughly 14% seen once. This clonotype came up many times. V shed 4 bases, J shed 7 bases, and the junction held 9 bases outside the gene matches. The CDR3 is 15 residues long. Sequenced sample: blood. The J gene is TRBJ2-3, the V gene TRBV12-3 or TRBV12-4; 9 nucleotides agree with TRBD1. The origin of this receptor is a woman in her twenties or thirties with Graves' hyperthyroidism. CDR3 protein: CASSWGGQGLNTQYF. CDR3 bases: TGTGCCAGCAGTTGGGGGGGACAGGGACTGAATACGCAGTATTTT.